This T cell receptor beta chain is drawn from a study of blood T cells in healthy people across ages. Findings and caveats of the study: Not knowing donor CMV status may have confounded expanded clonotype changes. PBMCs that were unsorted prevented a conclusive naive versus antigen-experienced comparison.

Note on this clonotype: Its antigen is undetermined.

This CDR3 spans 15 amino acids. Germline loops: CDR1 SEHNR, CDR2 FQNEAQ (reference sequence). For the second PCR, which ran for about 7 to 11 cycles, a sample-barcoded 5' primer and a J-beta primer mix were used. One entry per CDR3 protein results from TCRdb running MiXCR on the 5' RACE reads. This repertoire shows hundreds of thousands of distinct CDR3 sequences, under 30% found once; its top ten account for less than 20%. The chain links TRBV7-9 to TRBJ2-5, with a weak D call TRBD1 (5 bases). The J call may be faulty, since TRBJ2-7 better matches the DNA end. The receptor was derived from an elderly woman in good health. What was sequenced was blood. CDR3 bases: TGTGCCAGCAGCCGCCTCCAGGGTGCCGTCTACGAGCAGTACTTC. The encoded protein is CASSRLQGAVYEQYF.